This passage covers 28 T cell receptor beta chains from one sample sequenced in a study of shared clonotypes between healthy human individuals. The method was immunoSEQ multiplex PCR; TCRdb's version includes in-frame clones alone and lacks a portion of them. The sample has approximately 470,000 clones; 65% to 85% are singletons. The sequencing sample was made of PBMCs. These receptors came from a woman between 35 and 50 years old in good health. Some clones in this sample may be carry-over from other donors' samples.

The chain combines TRBV28 with TRBJ2-7, with D possibly being TRBD2 (7 bases). In germline, CDR1 is MDHEN, CDR2 SYDVKM. Trimming left V 4 bases short and J 2 bases short, with 15 bases between. This CDR3 is 15 amino acids long. CDR3 DNA: TGTGCCAGCAGTTGGGGGGGAACAGGGACCTACGAGCAGTACTTC. Protein sequence: CASSWGGTGTYEQYF.

This clone was recorded a few times. The genes are TRBV6-1 and TRBJ1-5, with D uncertain. The CDR3 runs to 16 residues. V was cut by 2 bases and J by 0 bases, with 11 bases left in between. From germline, CDR1 is MNHNS and CDR2 SASEGT. Written as DNA, the CDR3 is TGTGCCAGCAGTGAAAGTTGGGGATATAGCAATCAGCCCCAGCATTTT. It translates to CASSESWGYSNQPQHF.

This sequence joins TRBV9 and TRBJ2-1; 10 nucleotides line up with TRBD2. Germline CDR1 and CDR2: SGDLS and YYNGEE. The CDR3 has 16 amino acids. Unmatched junction bases numbered 7, after V lost 0 bases and J lost 7 bases. CDR3 sequence: CASSVVSSGSQNEQFF. The CDR3 nucleotides are TGTGCCAGCAGCGTAGTTTCTAGCGGGAGTCAAAATGAGCAGTTCTTC.

Details on this clone: With only one base between it and a far larger clone, this is likely a read error. This CDR3 is missing its conserved last phenylalanine or tryptophan, likely due to a read error. No DNA is shown, since the ends of the CDR3 on it are uncertain; the CDR3 is the one TCRdb lists. The V gene is TRBV14, the J gene TRBJ2-7. CDR1 is SGHDN, CDR2 FVKESK, per germline. The length of the CDR3 is 10 amino acids, counting both ends. The CDR3 reads CASSHPGPPL.

The chain carries TRBV7-2 and TRBJ2-3; no reliable D call. Deletions cut 2 bases from V and 0 bases from J, with 6 bases between. CDR1 SGHTA and CDR2 FQGNSA come from the germline V gene. This CDR3 has 14 residues. CDR3: CASSLRGSTDTQYF. As DNA, the CDR3 is TGTGCCAGCAGCTTAAGAGGCAGCACAGATACGCAGTATTTT. The full variable domain, in which reference TRBV7-2 and TRBJ2-3 provide the parts outside the CDR3, is GAGVSQSPSNKVTEKGKDVELRCDPISGHTALYWYRQSLGQGLEFLIYFQGNSAPDKSGLPSDRFSAERTGGSVSTLTIQRTQQEDSAVYLCASSLRGSTDTQYFGPGTRLTVL.

In regard to this clone: It is likely a read error: a sequence one base away is far more abundant. The same CDR3 is also encoded by other DNA sequences in this sample. V gene TRBV18 combines with J gene TRBJ1-1; 8 positions agree with TRBD1. CDR1 and CDR2 (germline): KGHSH, LQKENI. V shed 6 bases and J 6 bases; nucleotides not matched to a gene: 9. This CDR3 is built from 14 residues. The CDR3 DNA reads TGTGCCAGCTCTGTGGACAGGGAGGGTGCTGAAGCTTTCTTT. Amino acid sequence: CASSVDREGAEAFF.

On this clone itself: This likely reflects a read error, since a far larger clone is one base away. The chain has TRBV28 and TRBJ1-5; TRBD1 aligns across 10 bases. The CDR3 runs 14 residues. Germline V lookup: CDR1 MDHEN, CDR2 SYDVKM. The CDR3 sequence is CAGSGTGESQPQHF. CDR3 DNA: TGTGCCGGCAGTGGGACAGGGGAGAGCCAGCCCCAGCATTTT. The entire variable domain, with the rest obtained from reference TRBV28 and TRBJ1-5, is as follows: DVKVTQSSRYLVKRTGEKVFLECVQDMDHENMFWYRQDPGLGLRLIYFSYDVKMKEKGDIPEGYSVSREKKERFSLILESASTNQTSMYLCAGSGTGESQPQHFGDGTRLSIL.

This clone has more than one count but fewer than ten. This chain joins TRBV19 and TRBJ1-2, with TRBD1 matching 7 bases. V trimming: 7 bases; J trimming: 8 bases; junction bases outside the gene matches: 19. CDR1 is LNHDA and CDR2 is SQIVND in the germline V gene (reference sequence). This CDR3 is built from 16 residues. DNA of the CDR3: TGTGCCAGTAAGGGACCGGCCAGGGGGATGGAGGACGGCTACACCTTC. It is translated as CASKGPARGMEDGYTF.

This chain's CDR3 is CASSDSGTGLRGYTF. CDR3 in DNA: TGTGCCAGCAGTGATTCCGGGACAGGGCTACGGGGCTACACCTTC. The rearrangement joins TRBV2 to TRBJ1-2, with 9 nucleotides matching TRBD1. The CDR3 is 15 residues long. The V and J ends lost 3 bases and 8 bases, in that order; junction bases with no gene match: 10. Germline-derived CDR1 and CDR2 are SNHLY and FYNNEI.

Worth noting for this clone: A far larger clone is only one base removed, so a read error is likely. The same CDR3 is also encoded by other DNA sequences in this sample. The chain carries TRBV4-1 and TRBJ1-1; TRBD1 aligns across 7 bases. The germline gives CDR1 MGHRA, CDR2 YSYEKL. The CDR3 runs 14 residues. CDR3 nucleotides: TGCGCTAGCAGCCGGACAGGAGCCAACACTGAAGCTTTCTTT. Translating it yields CASSRTGANTEAFF.

This clone showed up many times. The chain recombines TRBV5-1 with TRBJ2-7; D perhaps matches TRBD1 (6 bases). The V end was cut by 2 bases, the J end by 0 bases, with 12 bases between. Germline V gene lookup returns CDR1 SGHRS and CDR2 YFSETQ. The CDR3 is made up of 15 amino acids. The CDR3 coding sequence is TGCGCCAGCAGCTTAAGCCGGGACACCTCCTACGAGCAGTACTTC. This encodes CASSLSRDTSYEQYF.

As for this clone: The sample carries other DNA sequences with the same CDR3. The V call is TRBV7-2, the J call TRBJ2-5; 8 bases are shared with TRBD1. Germline V CDR1 and CDR2: SGHTA, FQGNSA. The CDR3 length is 14 residues. Germline trimming cut 3 bases from V and 5 bases from J; bases unmatched to any gene: 5. The CDR3 loop is CASSFNRGRETQYF. Written as DNA, the CDR3 is TGTGCCAGCAGCTTTAACAGGGGGAGGGAGACCCAGTACTTC.

J is TRBJ2-3 and V is TRBV7-2; D is ambiguous. The CDR3 length is 14 residues. V was clipped by 5 bases and J by 1 base, with 10 bases between them. Germline lookup yields CDR1 SGHTA and CDR2 FQGNSA. The CDR3 loop is CASSVGAGTDTQYF. DNA for the CDR3: TGTGCCAGCAGCGTAGGTGCGGGCACAGATACGCAGTATTTT.

The chain is built from TRBV4-2 and TRBJ2-5; D is ambiguous. CDR1 and CDR2 from the germline V gene are LGHNA and YNFKEQ. Trimming cost V 4 bases and J 0 bases, with 15 bases left between them. The CDR3 runs 16 residues. The CDR3 DNA sequence: TGTGCCAGCAGCCCCCAACAGACCGGATACCAAGAGACCCAGTACTTC. This gives the protein CASSPQQTGYQETQYF.

This clone has just one count. The chain couples TRBV6-1 to TRBJ2-7, with TRBD1 matching 9 bases. Germline V gene data show CDR1 as MNHNS and CDR2 as SASEGT. J gave up 2 bases and V 8 bases, and 10 bases lay outside the gene matches. This CDR3 contains 15 residues. DNA for the CDR3: TGTGCCAGCGGGGGGACAGGGTCTATTACCTACGAGCAGTACTTC. Translation: CASGGTGSITYEQYF.

The chain recombines TRBV7-2 with TRBJ2-5, with 7 bases identical to TRBD2. Per germline, CDR1 SGHTA and CDR2 FQGNSA. V lost 4 bases, J lost 2 bases, and 7 bases stayed unmatched. The CDR3 has 15 residues. DNA of the CDR3: TGTGCCAGCAGCTGGGCGGGAGTGGGTCAAGAGACCCAGTACTTC. This translates into CASSWAGVGQETQYF.

With regard to this clone: The sample has other DNA sequences that encode this CDR3 too. The chain employs TRBV28 and TRBJ2-7; D is possibly TRBD1 (5 bases). CDR1 MDHEN and CDR2 SYDVKM come from the germline V gene. The CDR3 sequence is 13 residues long. The V gene lost 4 bases and the J gene lost 3 bases, with 10 bases spanning the gap. CDR3 sequence reads: CASSSIDSYEQYF. The CDR3 region has the DNA TGTGCCAGCAGTTCAATTGACAGCTACGAGCAGTACTTC.

The rearrangement joins TRBV10-3 to TRBJ2-7; 7 bases are a match to TRBD1. Per germline, CDR1 ENHRY and CDR2 SYGVKD. Unmatched junction bases numbered 5, after V lost 7 bases and J lost 2 bases. The CDR3 sequence is 13 residues long. CDR3 protein: CAITGQEPYEQYF. CDR3 DNA: TGTGCCATCACTGGACAGGAGCCCTACGAGCAGTACTTC.

About this clone: A far larger clone is off by one base, so a read error is likely. The same CDR3 arises from other DNA sequences in this sample as well. This rearrangement joins TRBV5-1 to TRBJ2-7, with 9 bases identical to TRBD2. CDR1 and CDR2 (germline): SGHRS, YFSETQ. The CDR3 has 18 amino acids. Trimming took 0 bases from V and 4 from J; bases not matched to a gene: 14. CDR3 nucleotide sequence: TGCGCCAGCAGCTTGGTGGCAAGCGGGAGGACCACTCCTTACGAGCAGTACTTC. Its protein is CASSLVASGRTTPYEQYF.

The genes are TRBV28 and TRBJ2-5; D is unclear. Deletions cut 3 bases from V and 2 bases from J, with 7 bases between. The CDR3 has 13 residues. The germline gives CDR1 MDHEN, CDR2 SYDVKM. CDR3 loop: CASSFDGQETQYF. The CDR3 coding sequence is TGTGCCAGCAGTTTCGACGGACAAGAGACCCAGTACTTC.

The chain combines TRBV27 with TRBJ2-7; no clear D. Trimming took 6 bases from V and 2 from J, leaving 20 bases between them. This CDR3 region has 16 residues. Germline CDR1 and CDR2: MNHEY and SMNVEV (reference sequence). The CDR3 protein is CASRRNAAPPPYEQYF. The CDR3 coding sequence is TGTGCCAGCAGGCGGAACGCAGCACCCCCTCCCTACGAGCAGTACTTC.

The V gene is TRBV7-3, the J gene TRBJ2-3; 8 nucleotides match TRBD1. Unmatched junction bases numbered 4, after V lost 3 bases and J lost 2 bases. CDR3 length: 15 residues. CDR1 is SGHTA, CDR2 FQGTGA, per germline. The CDR3 bases are TGTGCCAGCAGCTTTACAGGGGGGTCCACAGATACGCAGTATTTT. Residues: CASSFTGGSTDTQYF.

The gene calls are TRBV7-3 and TRBJ2-7, with D possibly being TRBD1 or TRBD2 (5 bases each). The V end lost 4 bases, the J end lost 0 bases, and 7 bases lay between the germline ends. The CDR3 runs to 13 residues. Germline CDR1 reads SGHTA; CDR2 reads FQGTGA. CDR3 coding DNA: TGTGCCAGCAGCTCCGGGGCCTCCTACGAGCAGTACTTC. Amino acids: CASSSGASYEQYF.

The CDR3 DNA reads TGTGCCAGCAGTTTCCTGAGGCAGGGAAGGACTAGCGGGCGAAGCTCCTACAATGAGCAGTTCTTC. It specifies CASSFLRQGRTSGRSSYNEQFF. This chain uses TRBV28 with TRBJ2-1; 11 bases align to TRBD2. V was clipped by 3 bases and J by 0 bases; unmatched bases: 19. The CDR3 is made up of 22 amino acids. Germline V gene lookup returns CDR1 MDHEN and CDR2 SYDVKM.

About this clone itself: This is likely an artifact of a read error, given a far larger clone one base away. Other DNA variants within this sample encode the same CDR3. The V call is TRBV30, the J call TRBJ2-7; D is uncertain. Trimming took 7 bases from V and 4 from J, leaving 23 bases between them. Looked up from germline, CDR1 is GTSNPN and CDR2 is SVGIG (reference sequence). CDR3 size: 15 residues. CDR3 bases: TGTGCCTTAGCCTTGGACCAGATAGTGGCATACGAGCAGTACTTC. It specifies CALALDQIVAYEQYF.

The V call is TRBV10-3, the J call TRBJ2-1, with a tentative D call TRBD2 (5 bases). Germline CDR1 and CDR2: ENHRY and SYGVKD. With 1 base removed from V and 8 bases from J, the gap between germline ends came to 6 bases. The CDR3 has 12 residues. CDR3 in DNA: TGTGCCATCAGTGAGTTGAGGGATGAGCAGTTCTTC. Translation: CAISELRDEQFF.

Turning to this clone: A far larger clone is just one base off, so this is likely a read error. The sample contains more than one DNA sequence encoding this CDR3. The chain uses TRBV29-1 and TRBJ2-1, with D perhaps TRBD2 (5 bases). The CDR3 length is 10 residues. Germline V CDR1 and CDR2: SQVTM, ANQGSEA. CDR3 sequence (DNA): TGTAGCGTCCTAGGGAATGAGCAGTTCTTC. It is translated as CSVLGNEQFF.

The chain has TRBV11-1 and TRBJ1-1, with D uncertain. Trimming cost V 2 bases and J 1 base, with 11 bases left between them. Per germline, CDR1 SGHAT and CDR2 FQDESV (reference sequence). This CDR3 region has 15 residues. CDR3 nucleotide sequence: TGTGCCAGCAGCTTAAATCCTGGGGAGAACACTGAAGCTTTCTTT. Protein product: CASSLNPGENTEAFF. Full variable domain (missing parts from reference TRBV11-1 and TRBJ1-1): EAEVAQSPRYKITEKSQAVAFWCDPISGHATLYWYRQILGQGPELLVQFQDESVVDDSQLPKDRFSAERLKGVDSTLKIQPAELGDSAMYLCASSLNPGENTEAFFGQGTRLTVV.